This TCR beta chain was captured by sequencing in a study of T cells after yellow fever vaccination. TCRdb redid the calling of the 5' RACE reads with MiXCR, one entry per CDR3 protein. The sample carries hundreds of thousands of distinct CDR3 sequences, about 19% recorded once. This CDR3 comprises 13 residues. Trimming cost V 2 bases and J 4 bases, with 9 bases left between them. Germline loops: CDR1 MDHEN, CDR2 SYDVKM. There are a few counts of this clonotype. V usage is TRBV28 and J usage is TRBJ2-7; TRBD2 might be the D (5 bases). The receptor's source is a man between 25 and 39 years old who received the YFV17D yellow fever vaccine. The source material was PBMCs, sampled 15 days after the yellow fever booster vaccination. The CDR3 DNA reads TGTGCCAGCAGTTTACCCGGGATATACGAGCAGTACTTC. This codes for CASSLPGIYEQYF.